This T cell receptor (beta chain) was documented in a study of spatial heterogeneity in lung cancer. The wider study: Fewer alpha-chain than beta-chain sequences were consistently detected.

A single record per CDR3 protein comes from TCRdb applying MiXCR to the 5' RACE reads. The table shows roughly 2,600 distinct CDR3 sequences, with 7% to 9% occurring only once. This clonotype was detected many times. Time point noted: sample taken at primary tumor resection. Extraction of whole RNA from tumor, nontumor lung or frozen PBMC preceded unsorted sequencing. This specimen consisted of normal lung tissue next to the tumor, obtained at surgery. The clonotype was recovered from a male donor with early-stage non-small cell lung cancer.

The CDR3: CASIERQNYGYTF. CDR3 coding DNA: TGTGCCAGCATCGAACGACAAAACTATGGCTACACCTTC. The chain employs TRBV2 and TRBJ1-2; D not certain. Germline V CDR1 and CDR2: SNHLY, FYNNEI. This CDR3 spans 13 amino acids. V lost 7 bases and J 2 bases, leaving 11 bases between the germline ends.